Shown below are 19 T cell receptor beta chains from a single sample sequenced in a study of cytomegalovirus exposure and HLA in healthy donors. The PCR ran on 60 Vbeta and 13 Jbeta primers. Some clones are missing from TCRdb's copy, which holds only in-frame ones; the method was immunoSEQ multiplex PCR. Found here are 120,000 to 150,000 clones, 65% to 75% of them singletons; the top ten hold around 4.2%. The sample was PBMCs. The receptors come from a man between 60 and 70 years old in good health and CMV-seronegative.

V usage is TRBV9 and J usage is TRBJ2-7; 14 bases agree with TRBD2. This CDR3 has 15 amino acids. Germline-derived CDR1 and CDR2 are SGDLS and YYNGEE. Trimming took 4 bases from V and 7 from J; bases not matched to a gene: 7. The CDR3 region has the DNA TGTGCCAGCAGCTTGGGACTAGCGGGAGTGGAGGAGCAGTACTTC. This codes for CASSLGLAGVEEQYF.

The genes are TRBV9 and TRBJ2-5; weak D call: TRBD2 (6 bases). This CDR3 region has 16 residues. Germline V gene lookup returns CDR1 SGDLS and CDR2 YYNGEE. Deletions cut 1 base from V and 0 bases from J, with 13 bases between. As DNA, the CDR3 is TGTGCCAGCAGCGTATCCGGCGGGACCGACCAAGAGACCCAGTACTTC. It translates to CASSVSGGTDQETQYF.

The CDR3 reads CASSHPKTGVYGYTF. For the CDR3, the DNA is TGCGCCAGCAGCCACCCCAAGACAGGGGTCTATGGCTACACCTTC. The V call is TRBV4-1, the J call TRBJ1-2; 8 bases align to TRBD1. The CDR3 spans 15 residues. Trimming took 3 bases from V and 4 from J; bases not matched to a gene: 7. The germline V gene has CDR1 MGHRA and CDR2 YSYEKL.

V and J are TRBV27 and TRBJ2-5; 7 bases match TRBD1. The end of the DNA aligns better with TRBJ2-7, so the J call may be wrong. The length of the CDR3 is 15 residues. Germline lookup yields CDR1 MNHEY and CDR2 SMNVEV (reference sequence). DNA of the CDR3: TGTGCCAGCAGTTCCTACAGGGGTACCTCCTACGAGCAGTACTTC. It specifies CASSSYRGTSYEQYF.

The chain links TRBV7-2 to TRBJ2-5, with 8 bases matching TRBD2. Trimming at V came to 7 bases and at J to 5 bases, leaving 9 bases not matched to a gene. Germline CDR1 reads SGHTA; CDR2 reads FQGNSA. The CDR3 contains 14 residues. The CDR3 protein is CASTGGVVGETQYF. The CDR3 nucleotides are TGTGCCAGCACCGGGGGGGTAGTCGGGGAGACCCAGTACTTC.

This clone was counted between two and nine times. The junction departs from germline at one end; a sequencing error may be responsible. The chain carries TRBV7-9 and TRBJ1-6; maybe TRBD1 (6 bases). This CDR3 is 15 amino acids long. CDR1 and CDR2 (germline): SEHNR, FQNEAQ (reference sequence). The CDR3 here is CASSLAAGDNSPLHF. The CDR3 DNA reads as TGTGCCAGCAGCCTAGCGGCAGGGGATAATTCACCCCTCCACTTT.

This rearrangement joins TRBV30 to TRBJ1-6; TRBD1 aligns across 10 bases. V shed 5 bases and J 9 bases; nucleotides not matched to a gene: 4. CDR1 GTSNPN and CDR2 SVGIG come from the germline V gene (reference sequence). This CDR3 is built from 13 residues. The CDR3 coding sequence is TGTGCCTGGGCGACAGGGGGCCTTTCACCCCTCCACTTT. This sequence encodes CAWATGGLSPLHF.

The J gene is TRBJ2-7, the V gene TRBV6-1, with 11 bases that match TRBD2. CDR3 length: 16 amino acids. Germline loops: CDR1 MNHNS, CDR2 SASEGT. After removal of 2 bases from V and 8 bases from J, the junction contained 11 bases not matched to a gene. The CDR3: CASSEPGLLAGAKQYF. DNA of the CDR3: TGTGCCAGCAGTGAACCCGGTTTACTAGCGGGGGCCAAGCAGTACTTC.

This clone showed up just a few times. The rearrangement links TRBV25-1 to TRBJ2-5; D remains unclear. The DNA end favors TRBJ2-7, so the J call may be wrong. Germline V gene data show CDR1 as MGHDK and CDR2 as SYGVNS. This CDR3 has 11 residues. CDR3 nucleotides: TGTGCCAGCAGTGCCCTTCACGAGCAGTACTTC. Encoded protein: CASSALHEQYF.

This clone has just one count. This sequence joins TRBV28 and TRBJ2-1, with TRBD2 identical over 9 bases. The CDR3 length is 16 residues. CDR1 and CDR2 (germline): MDHEN, SYDVKM. Losses at the gene ends were 6 bases for V and 5 bases for J; bases not matched to a gene: 11. The CDR3 protein is CASRPLSGRTDNEQFF. The DNA for the CDR3 is TGTGCCAGCAGGCCCCTTAGCGGGAGAACGGACAATGAGCAGTTCTTC. Combining the CDR3 with reference TRBV28 and TRBJ2-1 gives the whole variable domain DVKVTQSSRYLVKRTGEKVFLECVQDMDHENMFWYRQDPGLGLRLIYFSYDVKMKEKGDIPEGYSVSREKKERFSLILESASTNQTSMYLCASRPLSGRTDNEQFFGPGTRLTVL.

In its sample, this clone was seen a few times. This chain connects TRBV7-2 to TRBJ2-5; 9 positions match TRBD2. The CDR3 extends over 17 amino acids. The V gene's germline CDR1 is SGHTA and CDR2 FQGNSA. V trimming: 0 bases; J trimming: 5 bases; junction bases outside the gene matches: 10. The CDR3 nucleotides read TGTGCCAGCAGCTTAGCCCAGCGGGAGGTTCCGGGGGAGACCCAGTACTTC. Protein sequence: CASSLAQREVPGETQYF. Drawing the rest from reference TRBV7-2 and TRBJ2-5, the complete variable domain is GAGVSQSPSNKVTEKGKDVELRCDPISGHTALYWYRQSLGQGLEFLIYFQGNSAPDKSGLPSDRFSAERTGGSVSTLTIQRTQQEDSAVYLCASSLAQREVPGETQYFGPGTRLLVL.

The chain carries TRBV19 and TRBJ1-1; 9 bases match TRBD1. Unmatched junction bases numbered 15, after V lost 7 bases and J lost 0 bases. Germline assignment: CDR1 LNHDA and CDR2 SQIVND (reference sequence). The CDR3 loop spans 18 amino acids. Here the CDR3 reads CASTQQGADRVMNTEAFF. The CDR3 coding sequence is TGTGCCAGTACCCAACAGGGGGCGGACAGAGTTATGAACACTGAAGCTTTCTTT.

As regards this clone: The sample has other DNA sequences that encode this CDR3 too. V is TRBV30 and J is TRBJ1-3; D call uncertain. The germline V gene encodes CDR1 GTSNPN and CDR2 SVGIG (reference sequence). The CDR3 is 13 amino acids. The germline V and J ends were trimmed by 2 bases and 2 bases, with 7 bases remaining between them. CDR3 loop: CAWSTGAGNTIYF. The CDR3 DNA follows: TGTGCCTGGAGTACGGGAGCTGGAAACACCATATATTTT.

The chain links TRBV19 to TRBJ2-7; D unresolved. The length of the CDR3 is 14 residues. V lost 5 bases and J 2 bases, leaving 13 bases between the germline ends. Germline lookup yields CDR1 LNHDA and CDR2 SQIVND (reference sequence). The CDR3 DNA is TGTGCCAGTAGTCCCGAGACATTTCCCTACGAGCAGTACTTC. This sequence encodes CASSPETFPYEQYF.

This clone showed up just a few times. The rearrangement joins TRBV5-4 to TRBJ2-5; TRBD2 matches at 12 bases. Per germline, CDR1 SGHNT and CDR2 YYREEE (reference sequence). The CDR3 loop spans 15 amino acids. The V segment lost 4 bases and the J segment 5 bases; nucleotides outside the gene matches: 6. CDR3 sequence reads: CASSTETSGSETQYF. The CDR3, as DNA: TGTGCCAGCAGCACCGAGACTAGCGGGAGTGAGACCCAGTACTTC.

This clone appeared once. The chain carries TRBV29-1 and TRBJ2-5; 14 positions agree with TRBD2. The V segment lost 5 bases and the J segment 5 bases; nucleotides outside the gene matches: 7. The CDR3 contains 15 residues. Germline CDR1 SQVTM, CDR2 ANQGSEA. The CDR3 protein is CSVFGTSGSVETQYF. CDR3 in DNA: TGCAGCGTTTTTGGGACTAGCGGGAGTGTGGAGACCCAGTACTTC. Full variable domain (remainder filled in from reference TRBV29-1 and TRBJ2-5): SAVISQKPSRDICQRGTSLTIQCQVDSQVTMMFWYRQQPGQSLTLIATANQGSEATYESGFVIDKFPISRPNLTFSTLTVSNMSPEDSSIYLCSVFGTSGSVETQYFGPGTRLLVL.

In its sample, this clone was seen a few times. The J gene is TRBJ2-1, the V gene TRBV5-1, with a possible D match to TRBD2 (6 bases). V was pared by 1 base and J by 3 bases, with 14 bases between. CDR1 is SGHRS and CDR2 is YFSETQ in the germline V gene. The CDR3 sequence is 16 residues long. CDR3 residues: CASSLWRGLGYNEQFF. The CDR3 DNA reads as TGCGCCAGCAGCTTGTGGAGGGGTTTAGGCTACAATGAGCAGTTCTTC.

J is TRBJ2-1 and V is TRBV5-1, with TRBD1 identical over 9 bases. The CDR3 contains 18 residues. V was clipped by 1 base and J by 6 bases; unmatched bases: 14. Germline values: CDR1 SGHRS, CDR2 YFSETQ. The CDR3 nucleotides are TGCGCCAGCAGCTTGCGTCCCACCGGACAGGGGATCGGCAATGAGCAGTTCTTC. The encoded protein is CASSLRPTGQGIGNEQFF.

The chain recombines TRBV28 with TRBJ1-5; 11 nucleotides agree with TRBD1. Germline V gives CDR1 MDHEN, CDR2 SYDVKM. CDR3 size: 16 residues. With 4 bases clipped from V and 2 bases from J, the junction kept 4 bases outside the gene matches. CDR3 in amino acids: CASSSPDRGRNQPQHF. As DNA, the CDR3 is TGTGCCAGCAGTTCACCGGACAGGGGGCGCAATCAGCCCCAGCATTTT.